A single count supports the clone carrying this TCR beta chain. Its antigen is unidentified. Original analysis: For the immunoSEQ data, sequences were junction-only without quality scores, so filtering differed. TCRdb keeps only in-frame clones here, not all; method: immunoSEQ multiplex PCR. For V, J and clone size, that table is used; D and trimming come from the DNA. Of around 2,000,000 clones in the sample, 85% to 95% were seen once. As defined, naive CD8 cells were CD45RO-negative and positively selected for CCR7, with terminally differentiated effector memory CD45RA+ cells excluded. This specimen comes from a study of shared clonotypes between healthy human individuals. V was pared by 2 bases and J by 6 bases, with 8 bases of the junction left unmatched. The CDR3 runs 15 residues. CDR1 is SGHRS, CDR2 YFSETQ, per germline. Broader study findings: Sequencing depth was expected to influence donor clonotype sharing. When naive CD4 clonotypes were compared across several donors, around 5% were shared. Sample collection involved blood only; tissue repertoires are likely different.

The sequence came from a man between 18 and 35 years old in good health. Some clones in this sample may be carry-over from other donors' samples. Sequencing was done on a sample of naive CD8+ T cells from PBMCs. This sequence joins TRBV5-1 and TRBJ2-7; 10 nucleotides line up with TRBD2. In DNA, the CDR3 is TGCGCCAGCAGCTTCTCCAGCGGGAGGGCCACCGAGCAGTACTTC. Translating gives CASSFSSGRATEQYF.